This T cell receptor beta chain was documented in a study of blood T cell repertoires in COVID-19. Here immunoSEQ multiplex PCR was the method, and the copy in TCRdb shows in-frame clones only, minus some. The data contain fewer than 250,000 clones, roughly 84% of them singletons. Recovered Cohort 3 donors showed two negative PCRs, clearance, or symptom resolution. Sequencing used PBMCs or T cells enriched from blood (not recorded which). The TCR was taken from a woman between 40 and 50 years old who had recovered from COVID-19.

Written as DNA, the CDR3 is TGTGCCAGCTCACGGGAACACGACTACAGGGGCACTGAAGCTTTCTTT. This encodes CASSREHDYRGTEAFF. V usage is TRBV18 and J usage is TRBJ1-1, with 7 bases fitting TRBD1. Germline CDR1 and CDR2: KGHSH and LQKENI. The ends lost 4 bases at V and 4 bases at J; junction bases unmatched: 12. This CDR3 spans 16 amino acids.